This TCR beta chain was sequenced in a study of T cells in Graves' hyperthyroidism and ophthalmopathy. General study points: It was a median approximately 7.1 months before onset that the model predicted ophthalmopathy.

This CDR3 has 15 residues. Looked up from germline, CDR1 is DFQATT and CDR2 is SNEGSKA (reference sequence). The ends lost 1 base at V and 1 base at J; junction bases unmatched: 3. This clonotype showed up just a few times. Its cognate antigen is unknown. Reasons for excluding patients were uncontrolled infection, other autoimmune disease, pregnancy or lactation. The TCR beta CDR3 regions underwent amplification using RNA transcripts as the source. Primed by the HTBI set, a first-round RT-PCR was run on the TCR CDR3. Each CDR3 protein is one row after TCRdb ran MiXCR on the multiplex PCR reads. This repertoire shows under 750,000 distinct CDR3 sequences, around 19% found once; its top ten account for over 15%.

The chain links TRBV20-1 to TRBJ1-5, with TRBD1 identical over 8 bases. Material: blood. This TCR was sampled from a woman aged 50 to 60 with Graves' hyperthyroidism that later progressed to Graves' ophthalmopathy. CDR3 sequence reads: CSARARQGSNQPQHF. In DNA form, the CDR3 reads TGCAGTGCTAGAGCTAGACAGGGGAGCAATCAGCCCCAGCATTTT.